This note documents a single TCR beta chain sequence. Its target is unknown. Trimming cost V 1 base and J 8 bases, with 12 bases left between them. This CDR3 spans 14 amino acids. Germline CDR1 reads LNHNV; CDR2 reads YYDKDF (reference sequence). The data are from a study of CD8 T cell repertoires and HIV-1 epitope variants. At the level of the study: Each of Twenty-five Gag and Nef epitope peptides stimulated a separate culture. Controls were a CMV, EBV and flu peptide pool, Ebola AY9 negative control, and no-peptide well. The study, taken as a whole, reports: Five clonotypes recognized Nef KF9, one HW9, none TAALDMSHF.

TCR beta CDR3 was sequenced at survey depth on immunoSEQ. The method was immunoSEQ multiplex PCR; TCRdb's version includes in-frame clones alone and lacks a portion of them. The data show roughly 2,400 clones, under 85% seen once. The chain employs TRBV15 and TRBJ2-1; possibly TRBD2 for D (6 bases). The specimen sequenced was cultured CD8+ T cells derived from PBMCs. The sequence came from a male donor with HIV. CDR3 DNA: TGTGCCACCAGCAGAGGCGGAGGGATGGATGAGCAGTTCTTC. Amino acid sequence: CATSRGGGMDEQFF.